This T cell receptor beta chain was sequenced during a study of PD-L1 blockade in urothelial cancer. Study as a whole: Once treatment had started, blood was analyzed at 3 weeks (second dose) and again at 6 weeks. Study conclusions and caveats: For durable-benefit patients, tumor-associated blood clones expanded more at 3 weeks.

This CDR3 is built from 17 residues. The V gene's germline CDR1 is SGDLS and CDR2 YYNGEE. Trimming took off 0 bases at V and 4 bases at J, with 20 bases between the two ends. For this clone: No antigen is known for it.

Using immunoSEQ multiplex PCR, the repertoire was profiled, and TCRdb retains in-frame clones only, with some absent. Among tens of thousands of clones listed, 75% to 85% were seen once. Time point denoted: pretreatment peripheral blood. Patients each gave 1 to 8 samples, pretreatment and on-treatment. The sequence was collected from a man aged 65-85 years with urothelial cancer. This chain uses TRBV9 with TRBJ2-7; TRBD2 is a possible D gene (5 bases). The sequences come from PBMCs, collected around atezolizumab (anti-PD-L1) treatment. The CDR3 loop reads CASSVGGHTPSQYEQYF. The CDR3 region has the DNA TGTGCCAGCAGCGTAGGAGGGCATACCCCCTCCCAGTACGAGCAGTACTTC.